This is a list of T cell receptor beta chains from one sample in a study of cytomegalovirus exposure and HLA in healthy donors. Some clones are missing from TCRdb's copy, which holds only in-frame ones; the method was immunoSEQ multiplex PCR. Its table records tens of thousands of clones. Sequenced material: PBMCs. These receptors came from a woman younger than 45 in good health and CMV-seronegative. Each CDR3 is given with its conserved first and last residue. D genes are given only for firm matches.

TRBJ1-5 TRBV18 - TGTGCCAGCTCACCCGGGGGGGATCAGCCCCAGCATTTT CASSPGGDQPQHF
TRBJ2-7 TRBV5-1 TRBD2 TGCGCCAGCAGCTTGAGTAGCGGGAGCTACGAGCAGTACTTC CASSLSSGSYEQYF
TRBJ2-1 TRBV18 - TGTGCCAGCTCACCACCGGTGACCGGCGGGACCGACAATGAGCAGTTCTTC CASSPPVTGGTDNEQFF
TRBJ2-5 TRBV18 - TGTGCCAGCTCACCCGGGTCGGGAGTAGAGACCCAGTACTTC CASSPGSGVETQYF
TRBJ2-5 TRBV28 - TGTGCCAGCAGTTTCAACAACAGGAGGACAGTGTACTTC CASSFNNRRTVYF
TRBJ2-3 TRBV5-6 TRBD1 TGTGCCAGCAGACCTACAGGGGCGGATACGCAGTATTTT CASRPTGADTQYF
TRBJ2-1 TRBV6-1 TRBD2 TGTGCCAGCAGTGAAGTGGGGGGGTCCTACAATGAGCAGTTCTTC CASSEVGGSYNEQFF
TRBJ2-3 TRBV11-2 TRBD2 TGTGCCAGCCGACTAGCGGCCACAGATACGCAGTATTTT CASRLAATDTQYF
TRBJ2-1 TRBV2 - TGTGCCAGCATTGGCCATCCCGACAATGAGCAGTTCTTC CASIGHPDNEQFF
TRBJ2-1 TRBV5-1 - TGCGCCAGCAGCGGGGGAGGCAATGAGCAGTTCTTC CASSGGGNEQFF
TRBJ2-3 TRBV5-1 TRBD2 TGCGCCAGCAGCTTGGAAGGGCGGGAGGCCCGGAATACGCAGTATTTT CASSLEGREARNTQYF
TRBJ2-7 TRBV2 TRBD2 TGTGCCAGCAGTGAATCCCTAGCGGGGCTTTTCGAGCAGTACTTC CASSESLAGLFEQYF
TRBJ2-3 TRBV19 - TGTGCCAGTAGTATTAGGGGCCAGGATACGCAGTATTTT CASSIRGQDTQYF
TRBJ1-2 TRBV5-6 - TGTGCCAGCAGCTTACCAGGGATGCTCTATGGCTACACCTTC CASSLPGMLYGYTF
TRBJ1-5 TRBV30 - TGTGCCTGGAGCGCAGGGGCCCTTGGGCAGCCCCAGCATTTT CAWSAGALGQPQHF
TRBJ1-4 TRBV5-5 - TGTGCCAGCAGCTTGCGGGCAGGGACTAATGAAAAACTGTTTTTT CASSLRAGTNEKLFF
TRBJ2-7 TRBV28 - TGTGCCAGCAGTCTTTCCCCGGGAGTCCAGCTGGAGCAGTACTTC CASSLSPGVQLEQYF
TRBJ2-1 TRBV5-1 TRBD1 TGCGCCAGCAGCTTGGGGGACAGGGGGCACAATGAGCAGTTCTTC CASSLGDRGHNEQFF
TRBJ2-6 TRBV19 TRBD1 TGTGCCAGTAGTGGGCTTGGGACAGGGGTCTCTGGGGCCAACGTCCTGACTTTC CASSGLGTGVSGANVLTF
TRBJ2-7 TRBV5-1 - TGCGCCAGCAGCTTTCGGTCCGACTACGAGCAGTACTTC CASSFRSDYEQYF
TRBJ2-7 TRBV9 TRBD2 TGTGCCAGCAGCGTAGAGGTGGCGGGGGAAGCCTACGAGCAGTACTTC CASSVEVAGEAYEQYF
TRBJ2-3 TRBV9 TRBD2 TGTGCCAGCAGCGGAACTAGCGGGGGCTACACAGATACGCAGTATTTT CASSGTSGGYTDTQYF
TRBJ1-1 TRBV29-1 - TGCGGCGCCGGACGTATGGGGCTGGCTGAAGCTTTCTTT CGAGRMGLAEAFF
TRBJ1-1 TRBV30 TRBD1 TGTGCCTGGAGTTCCCGGGACAGGGTGGGTAGGACTGAAGCTTTCTTT CAWSSRDRVGRTEAFF
TRBJ1-2 TRBV4-1 TRBD1 TGCGCCAGCAGCCAACCACGGCGGACAGGGGTCTATGGCTACACCTTC CASSQPRRTGVYGYTF
TRBJ1-2 TRBV25-1 TRBD1 TGTGCCAGCAGTACAGGGGGTGGCTACACCTTC CASSTGGGYTF
TRBJ1-1 TRBV30 - TGTGCCTGGAGTGGAGCCAGGGGTGGGTACACTGAAGCTTTCTTT CAWSGARGGYTEAFF
TRBJ2-7 TRBV18 - TGTGCCAGCTCACCGGACAAGACAGGAAGGCCCTACGAGCAGTACTTC CASSPDKTGRPYEQYF
TRBJ1-3 TRBV5-4 - TGTGCCAGCAGCTTGGGTCACAGGGACACCGACGATTTT CASSLGHRDTDDF
TRBJ2-3 TRBV19 - TGTGCCAGTAGTGGCCATAGCACAGATACGCAGTATTTT CASSGHSTDTQYF
TRBJ1-2 TRBV29-1 TRBD1 TGCAGCGCCCGGACAGGGGGCTATGGCTACACCTTC CSARTGGYGYTF
TRBJ2-1 TRBV5-1 - TGCGCCAGCAGCTTGGAAGCCCAGGGGCAGTTCTTC CASSLEAQGQFF
TRBJ2-2 TRBV19 TRBD2 TGTGCCAGTAGTATGGCGGCGGGAGGTGTCACCGGGGAGCTGTTTTTT CASSMAAGGVTGELFF
TRBJ2-3 TRBV27 - TGTGCCAGCAGTCGCTGGGGGGGCACAGATACGCAGTATTTT CASSRWGGTDTQYF
TRBJ1-2 TRBV6-1 - TGTGCCAGCAGCTCTAACCTGGACTATGGCTACACCTTC CASSSNLDYGYTF
TRBJ2-1 TRBV19 - TGTGCCAGTAGTCCCTCTACTGGTTTTAATGAGCAGTTCTTC CASSPSTGFNEQFF
TRBJ2-3 TRBV11-2 - TGTGCCAGCAGCCCCGCATTGGGGGGGCCGGTTGATACGCAGTATTTT CASSPALGGPVDTQYF
TRBJ1-1 TRBV5-1 TRBD1 TGCGCCAGCAGCCCCCTCTGGACAGGATTAGGGAACACTGAAGCTTTCTTT CASSPLWTGLGNTEAFF
TRBJ2-3 TRBV19 TRBD2 TGTGCCAGTAGTATAGGGCGGGGGGGCGAGGATACGCAGTATTTT CASSIGRGGEDTQYF
TRBJ1-2 TRBV2 - TGTGCCAGCAGCCCTGCTAACTATGGCTACACCTTC CASSPANYGYTF
TRBJ2-7 TRBV4-2 - TGTGCCAGCAGCCAAGAGGAAGACCCCGGAGAGGAGCAGTACTTC CASSQEEDPGEEQYF
TRBJ1-1 TRBV4-1 TRBD1 TGCGCCAGCAGCCAAGTTGGGACAGGGAAGGACACTGAAGCTTTCTTT CASSQVGTGKDTEAFF
TRBJ2-7 TRBV5-1 TRBD2 TGCGCCAGCAGCACAGATCCTAGCGGGCTTAACGAGCAGTACTTC CASSTDPSGLNEQYF
TRBJ2-3 TRBV5-1 TRBD2 TGCGCCAGCAGAACTACGACTAGCGGGATCGGAGATACGCAGTATTTT CASRTTTSGIGDTQYF
TRBJ1-5 TRBV19 - TGTGCCAGTAGTATTAGAGGTAATAGCAATCAGCCCCAGCATTTT CASSIRGNSNQPQHF
TRBJ2-5 TRBV4-1 - TGCGCCAGCAGCCAAGATCCGGCAGGGAGGGAGACCCAGTACTTC CASSQDPAGRETQYF
TRBJ2-1 TRBV5-4 - TGTGCCAGCAGCTTGGATCTAGCGAATGAGCAGTTCTTC CASSLDLANEQFF
TRBJ1-2 TRBV6-1 TRBD1 TGTGCCAGCAGTGTGGGGACAGGGGGAGGCTATGGCTACACCTTC CASSVGTGGGYGYTF
TRBJ2-1 TRBV28 TRBD1 TGTGCCAGCAGTGGGACAGGAAGGGTCTACAATGAGCAGTTCTTC CASSGTGRVYNEQFF